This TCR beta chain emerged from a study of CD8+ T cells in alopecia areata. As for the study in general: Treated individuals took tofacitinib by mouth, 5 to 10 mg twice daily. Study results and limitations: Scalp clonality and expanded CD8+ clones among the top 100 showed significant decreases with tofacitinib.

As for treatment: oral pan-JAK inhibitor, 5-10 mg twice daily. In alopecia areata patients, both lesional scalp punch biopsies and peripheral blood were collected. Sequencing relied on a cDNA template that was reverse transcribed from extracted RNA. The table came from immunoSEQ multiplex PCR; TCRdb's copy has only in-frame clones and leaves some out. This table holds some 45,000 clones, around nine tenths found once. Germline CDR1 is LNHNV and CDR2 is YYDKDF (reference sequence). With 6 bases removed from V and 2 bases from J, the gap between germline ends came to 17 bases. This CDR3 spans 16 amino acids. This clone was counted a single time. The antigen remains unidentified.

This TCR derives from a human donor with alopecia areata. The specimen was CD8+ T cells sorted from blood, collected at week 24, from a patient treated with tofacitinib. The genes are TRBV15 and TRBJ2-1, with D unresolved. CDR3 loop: CATSPGSESPYNEQFF. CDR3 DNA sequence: TGTGCCACCAGTCCCGGGTCCGAGTCACCCTACAATGAGCAGTTCTTC.